Listed below are T cell receptor beta chains from one sample, sequenced in a study of tumour-infiltrating T cells in Burkitt lymphoma. Clones were sequenced by immunoSEQ multiplex PCR, and TCRdb holds only the in-frame ones, with some missing. The sample has 5,200 or so clones; roughly 11% are singletons. The specimen was tumor tissue. The receptors were gathered from a human donor with diffuse large B-cell lymphoma. Each CDR3 is given with its conserved first and last residue. The D gene is left open where the match is weak. Some rows have no size entry. The others give once, few or many, or a class for an expanded clone.

TRBJ1-3	few	TRBV5-5	15	NA	CASSLPGASGNTIYF	TGTGCCAGCAGCCTACCAGGGGCCTCTGGAAACACCATATATTTT
TRBJ1-5	NA	TRBV7-9	19	NA	CASSLGRVGDSTSNQPQHF	TGTGCCAGCAGCTTAGGAAGGGTTGGGGATTCGACAAGCAATCAGCCCCAGCATTTT
TRBJ1-1	few	TRBV4-1	16	NA	CASSQDLGERNTEAFF	TGCGCCAGCAGCCAAGATCTGGGGGAACGGAACACTGAAGCTTTCTTT
TRBJ1-1	few	TRBV10-3	12	NA	CAISAAAGEAFF	TGTGCCATCAGTGCAGCGGCCGGGGAAGCTTTCTTT
TRBJ2-1	NA	TRBV29-1	15	TRBD2	CSVRTLAGAYNEQFF	TGCAGCGTCCGAACACTAGCGGGGGCCTACAATGAGCAGTTCTTC
TRBJ1-5	few	TRBV7-2	13	NA	CASSLNVQQPQHF	TGTGCCAGCAGCTTAAACGTTCAGCAGCCCCAGCATTTT
TRBJ1-1	NA	TRBV19	16	TRBD1	CASKRIGTGGNTEAFF	TGTGCCAGTAAACGAATCGGGACAGGGGGTAACACTGAAGCTTTCTTT
TRBJ1-6	NA	TRBV7-9	16	TRBD1	CASSLTGDPYNSPLHF	TGTGCCAGCAGCTTAACAGGGGACCCCTATAATTCACCCCTCCACTTT
TRBJ1-4	NA	TRBV27	14	NA	CASSSNIEYEKLFF	TGTGCCAGCAGTTCCAATATAGAATATGAAAAACTGTTTTTT
TRBJ1-5	few	TRBV6-6	15	NA	CASSFTGPGYQPQHF	TGTGCCAGCAGCTTTACAGGGCCGGGTTACCAGCCCCAGCATTTT
TRBJ1-2	NA	TRBV18	14	NA	CASSPGGNLYGYTF	TGTGCCAGCTCACCGGGCGGTAACCTCTATGGCTACACCTTC
TRBJ2-6	few	TRBV18	15	NA	CASSPLGSGANVLTF	TGTGCCAGCTCACCCCTAGGTTCTGGGGCCAACGTCCTGACTTTC
TRBJ2-2	few	TRBV5-4	16	TRBD2	CASSWSGGAGTGELFF	TGTGCCAGCAGCTGGAGCGGGGGGGCGGGCACCGGGGAGCTGTTTTTT
TRBJ1-1	few	TRBV6-1	14	TRBD1	CASSGQGANTEAFF	TGTGCCAGCAGTGGGCAGGGGGCGAACACTGAAGCTTTCTTT
TRBJ2-6	NA	TRBV27	14	TRBD1	CASSLDRGENVLTF	TGTGCCAGCAGTTTAGACAGGGGAGAGAACGTCCTGACTTTC
TRBJ2-1	few	TRBV7-2	12	TRBD2	CASSSSPGGQFF	TGTGCCAGCAGCTCAAGCCCGGGGGGGCAGTTCTTC
TRBJ1-1	few	TRBV6-4	13	NA	CASSPGEGRQAFF	TGTGCCAGCAGTCCCGGCGAGGGAAGGCAAGCTTTCTTT
TRBJ2-1	NA	TRBV28	17	TRBD1	CASRDRGTSGAYNEQFF	TGTGCCAGCCGGGACAGGGGAACCTCGGGGGCCTACAATGAGCAGTTCTTC
TRBJ2-5	NA	TRBV5-4	14	NA	CASSLGWGAETQYF	TGTGCCAGCAGCCTAGGTTGGGGGGCGGAGACCCAGTACTTC
TRBJ2-2	NA	TRBV5-6	11	NA	CASSHAGELFF	TGTGCCAGCAGCCACGCCGGGGAGCTGTTTTTT
TRBJ1-5	NA	TRBV4-2	13	NA	CASSQVSGRPQHF	TGTGCCAGCAGCCAAGTCAGTGGGAGGCCCCAGCATTTT
TRBJ2-2	few	TRBV6-5	15	NA	CASSYPAGNTGELFF	TGTGCCAGCAGTTACCCGGCAGGGAACACCGGGGAGCTGTTTTTT
TRBJ1-5	few	TRBV30	15	NA	CAWMGQGSGNQPQHF	TGTGCCTGGATGGGTCAGGGATCGGGCAATCAGCCCCAGCATTTT
TRBJ2-4	few	TRBV6-1	12	NA	CASRRQDEIQYF	TGTGCCAGCAGACGACAGGATGAAATTCAGTACTTC
TRBJ1-5	NA	TRBV6-5	14	NA	CASSPLDSHQPQHF	TGTGCCAGCAGTCCCCTCGACAGCCATCAGCCCCAGCATTTT
TRBJ2-5	NA	TRBV13	15	NA	CASSTGTTTQETQYF	TGTGCCAGCAGCACCGGGACCACCACCCAAGAGACCCAGTACTTC
TRBJ2-4	NA	TRBV9	16	TRBD2	CASSVDRGGTKNIQYF	TGTGCCAGCAGCGTAGATCGCGGGGGGACCAAAAACATTCAGTACTTC
TRBJ2-3	few	TRBV5-5	16	NA	CASSLAGGWTTDTQYF	TGTGCCAGCAGCTTGGCCGGAGGGTGGACCACAGATACGCAGTATTTT
TRBJ1-3	few	TRBV5-6	14	NA	CASSFRGLGNTIYF	TGTGCCAGCAGCTTCCGGGGGCTCGGAAACACCATATATTTT
TRBJ2-2	few	TRBV9	19	TRBD1	CASSPEGGRQGAHTGELFF	TGTGCCAGCAGCCCAGAGGGGGGTCGACAGGGGGCGCACACCGGGGAGCTGTTTTTT
TRBJ2-1	few	TRBV7-9	12	NA	CASSHLYNEQFF	TGTGCCAGCAGCCACCTATACAATGAGCAGTTCTTC
TRBJ1-2	NA	TRBV19	13	NA	CASSGSSNYGYTF	TGTGCCAGTAGTGGCAGCTCGAACTATGGCTACACCTTT
TRBJ2-2	medium-sized	TRBV4-2	17	NA	CASSQDWGVANTGELFF	TGTGCCAGCAGCCAAGACTGGGGCGTCGCGAACACCGGGGAGCTGTTTTTT
TRBJ2-7	few	TRBV7-9	14	NA	CASSSQQGSYEQYF	TGTGCCAGCAGTTCCCAACAGGGCTCGTACGAGCAGTACTTC
TRBJ2-6	few	TRBV11-2	13	NA	CASSLGQLNVLTF	TGTGCCAGCAGTCTCGGGCAGCTCAACGTCCTGACTTTC
TRBJ2-5	few	TRBV5-6	15	NA	CASSLRANLQETQYF	TGTGCCAGCAGCTTGCGGGCAAATTTGCAAGAGACCCAGTACTTC
TRBJ2-7	few	TRBV28	12	NA	CASSSSFGEQYF	TGTGCCAGCAGTTCCAGTTTCGGCGAGCAGTACTTC
TRBJ1-1	few	TRBV28	14	NA	CASSLAAPNTEAFF	TGTGCCAGCAGTCTCGCGGCCCCGAACACTGAAGCTTTCTTT
TRBJ1-5	few	TRBV2	14	NA	CASSVYSSNQPQHF	TGTGCCAGCAGTGTTTACAGTAGCAATCAGCCCCAGCATTTT
TRBJ1-2	NA	TRBV7-2	11	NA	CASSPSAGYTF	TGTGCCAGCAGCCCCAGCGCTGGCTACACCTTC
TRBJ2-2	few	TRBV5-5	18	TRBD1	CASSLGGQEAANTGELFF	TGTGCCAGCAGCTTAGGGGGACAGGAGGCGGCCAACACCGGGGAGCTGTTTTTT
TRBJ2-3	NA	TRBV6-5	16	TRBD2	CASSYRAGGPTDTQYF	TGTGCCAGCAGTTACAGAGCGGGGGGGCCTACAGATACGCAGTATTTT
TRBJ2-6	NA	TRBV27	15	NA	CASSLPSSGANVLTF	TGTGCCAGCAGTCTTCCTAGCTCTGGGGCCAACGTCCTGACTTTC
TRBJ2-2	NA	TRBV5-4	16	NA	CASSLGAGRDTGELFF	TGTGCCAGCAGCTTGGGGGCAGGGCGGGACACCGGGGAGCTGTTTTTT
TRBJ2-7	NA	TRBV13	13	TRBD2	CASKGGPPYEQYF	TGTGCCAGCAAGGGAGGGCCGCCCTACGAGCAGTACTTC
TRBJ2-7	NA	TRBV29-1	12	NA	CSAGTESYEQYF	TGCAGCGCAGGGACTGAGTCCTACGAGCAGTACTTC
TRBJ2-7	NA	TRBV5-8	15	NA	CASSLYGQSSYEQYF	TGTGCCAGCAGCTTGTACGGGCAGAGTTCCTACGAGCAGTACTTC
TRBJ2-3	NA	TRBV6-6	14	TRBD1	CASNPTGGADTQYF	TGTGCCAGCAACCCGACAGGGGGCGCAGATACGCAGTATTTT
TRBJ1-6	few	TRBV5-6	18	NA	CASSSVAGLSSYNSPLHF	TGTGCCAGCAGCTCTGTGGCGGGGTTGAGCTCCTATAATTCACCCCTCCACTTT
TRBJ1-3	few	TRBV10-3	15	NA	CAIREAQGTGNTIYF	TGTGCCATTCGAGAGGCCCAGGGCACTGGAAACACCATATATTTT
TRBJ1-1	NA	TRBV9	13	NA	CASSVGVGRGAFF	TGTGCCAGCAGCGTAGGAGTAGGGAGGGGAGCTTTCTTT
TRBJ1-6	NA	TRBV6-5	15	NA	CASSYSPWQNSPLHF	TGTGCCAGCAGTTACTCACCCTGGCAGAATTCACCCCTCCACTTT
TRBJ1-2	few	TRBV7-9	15	NA	CASSLARGSQFGYTF	TGTGCCAGCAGCTTAGCGAGGGGTAGTCAGTTTGGCTACACCTTC
TRBJ1-6	NA	TRBV4-1	14	NA	CASSPFDGYSPLHF	TGCGCCAGCAGCCCGTTTGACGGGTATTCACCCCTCCACTTT
TRBJ1-1	NA	TRBV7-9	14	NA	CASSLLGVSTEAFF	TGTGCCAGCAGCCTCCTAGGGGTGAGCACTGAAGCTTTCTTT
TRBJ2-7	NA	TRBV10-3	16	TRBD1	CAISGTGGGPTGEQYF	TGTGCCATCAGTGGGACAGGGGGCGGTCCCACGGGCGAGCAGTACTTC
TRBJ1-6	NA	TRBV10-3	16	NA	CAISRTGGAEDSPLHF	TGTGCCATCAGCCGGACCGGGGGAGCGGAGGATTCACCCCTCCACTTT
TRBJ2-7	few	TRBV27	14	NA	CASSLGAGVPPRYF	TGTGCCAGCAGTTTAGGCGCAGGGGTCCCTCCTAGGTACTTC
TRBJ1-1	few	TRBV2	13	TRBD1	CASSPDRDAEAFF	TGTGCCAGCAGTCCGGACAGGGACGCTGAAGCTTTCTTT
TRBJ2-7	NA	TRBV19	13	NA	CASSISEAYEQYF	TGTGCCAGTAGTATTTCAGAGGCCTACGAGCAGTACTTC